Listed below are T cell receptor beta chains from one sample, sequenced in a study of response to subunit inactivated influenza vaccine. TCRdb ran MiXCR on the RT-PCR reads and lists one entry per CDR3 protein. The table shows roughly 670,000 distinct CDR3 sequences, with around 15% occurring only once. The specimen was PBMCs from blood, collected 14 to 15 days before vaccination. Every receptor here comes from a man in his fifties or sixties who received an inactivated influenza vaccine. The CDR3 runs from the conserved cysteine through the conserved F or W. D genes are given only for firm matches. Clone size is shown for a subset of rows, as once, few, many or a class of expanded clone.

abundance: few; d_gene: TRBD1; v_gene: TRBV27; j_gene: TRBJ2-1; CDR3aa: CASSVLGTGEGNEQFF; CDR3nt: TGTGCCAGCAGTGTCCTTGGGACAGGGGAGGGCAATGAGCAGTTCTTC
abundance: many; d_gene: -; v_gene: TRBV29-1; j_gene: TRBJ2-7; CDR3aa: CSVEERDSSYEQYF; CDR3nt: TGCAGCGTTGAAGAGCGGGACAGTTCCTACGAGCAGTACTTC
abundance: few; d_gene: -; v_gene: TRBV4-1; j_gene: TRBJ1-5; CDR3aa: CASSHDHATDSNQPQHF; CDR3nt: TGCGCCAGCAGCCATGATCATGCGACAGATAGCAATCAGCCCCAGCATTTT
abundance: -; d_gene: TRBD1; v_gene: TRBV4-1; j_gene: TRBJ2-1; CDR3aa: CASSLTGAHNEQFF; CDR3nt: TGCGCCAGCAGCTTAACAGGGGCCCACAATGAGCAGTTCTTC
abundance: few; d_gene: -; v_gene: TRBV20-1; j_gene: TRBJ1-2; CDR3aa: CSAPGRAYGYTF; CDR3nt: TGCAGTGCTCCGGGGAGGGCCTATGGCTACACCTTC
abundance: few; d_gene: -; v_gene: TRBV5-5; j_gene: TRBJ1-1; CDR3aa: CASSLSGPRNTEAFF; CDR3nt: TGTGCCAGCAGCTTGTCGGGACCGAGGAACACTGAAGCTTTCTTT
abundance: few; d_gene: -; v_gene: TRBV19; j_gene: TRBJ2-1; CDR3aa: CASSTTGNEQFF; CDR3nt: TGTGCCAGTAGTACAACTGGCAATGAGCAGTTCTTC
abundance: few; d_gene: -; v_gene: TRBV14; j_gene: TRBJ2-5; CDR3aa: CASSQLVGNTPTETQYF; CDR3nt: TGTGCCAGCAGCCAACTGGTCGGAAACACCCCCACGGAGACCCAGTACTTC
abundance: few; d_gene: -; v_gene: TRBV7-2; j_gene: TRBJ1-2; CDR3aa: CASSARQNLNYGYTF; CDR3nt: TGTGCCAGCAGCGCGAGACAAAATTTGAACTATGGCTACACCTTC
abundance: -; d_gene: TRBD2; v_gene: TRBV20-1; j_gene: TRBJ2-2; CDR3aa: CSAREAGVFTGELFF; CDR3nt: TGCAGTGCTAGAGAGGCGGGAGTGTTCACCGGGGAGCTGTTTTTT
abundance: few; d_gene: -; v_gene: TRBV6-5; j_gene: TRBJ2-7; CDR3aa: CASSYRPEDYEQYF; CDR3nt: TGTGCCAGCAGTTATCGACCAGAGGATTACGAGCAGTACTTC
abundance: -; d_gene: -; v_gene: TRBV18; j_gene: TRBJ2-5; CDR3aa: CASSLTARAQYF; CDR3nt: TGTGCCAGCTCACTCACAGCCCGGGCCCAGTACTTC
abundance: many; d_gene: -; v_gene: TRBV9; j_gene: TRBJ2-3; CDR3aa: CASSVVEAEVTDTQYF; CDR3nt: TGTGCCAGCAGCGTAGTGGAAGCGGAGGTGACAGATACGCAGTATTTT
abundance: -; d_gene: -; v_gene: TRBV12-3/TRBV12-4; j_gene: TRBJ1-4; CDR3aa: CASALGGEKLFF; CDR3nt: TGTGCCAGCGCCTTAGGGGGGGAAAAACTGTTTTTT
abundance: -; d_gene: TRBD2; v_gene: TRBV13; j_gene: TRBJ2-4; CDR3aa: CASSPGLAGPNLAKNIQYF; CDR3nt: TGTGCCAGCAGCCCGGGACTAGCGGGACCAAATTTAGCCAAAAACATTCAGTACTTC
abundance: few; d_gene: -; v_gene: TRBV6-5; j_gene: TRBJ2-1; CDR3aa: CATHWGNEQFF; CDR3nt: TGTGCCACCCACTGGGGAAATGAGCAGTTCTTC
abundance: few; d_gene: -; v_gene: TRBV7-9; j_gene: TRBJ2-3; CDR3aa: CASSAYTDTQYF; CDR3nt: TGTGCCAGCAGCGCATACACAGATACGCAGTATTTT
abundance: few; d_gene: TRBD2; v_gene: TRBV3-1; j_gene: TRBJ2-1; CDR3aa: CASSQVRLAGVNEQFF; CDR3nt: TGTGCCAGCAGCCAAGTGCGGCTAGCGGGAGTCAATGAGCAGTTCTTC
abundance: -; d_gene: -; v_gene: TRBV29-1; j_gene: TRBJ2-1; CDR3aa: CSVQAVRSYNEQFF; CDR3nt: TGCAGCGTTCAGGCAGTAAGGTCCTACAATGAGCAGTTCTTC
abundance: -; d_gene: -; v_gene: TRBV11-2; j_gene: TRBJ2-4; CDR3aa: CASSSPTSRINIQYF; CDR3nt: TGTGCCAGCAGCTCCCCCACGAGCAGGATCAACATTCAGTACTTC
abundance: few; d_gene: -; v_gene: TRBV5-1; j_gene: TRBJ2-5; CDR3aa: CASSLVTSQGETQYF; CDR3nt: TGCGCCAGCAGCTTAGTGACAAGCCAGGGGGAGACCCAGTACTTC
abundance: few; d_gene: TRBD1; v_gene: TRBV6-1; j_gene: TRBJ1-2; CDR3aa: CASSADRPNFVSHYGYTF; CDR3nt: TGTGCCAGCAGTGCGGACAGGCCCAACTTTGTATCGCACTATGGCTACACCTTC
abundance: few; d_gene: -; v_gene: TRBV29-1; j_gene: TRBJ1-1; CDR3aa: CSVEAVNTEAFF; CDR3nt: TGCAGCGTTGAAGCGGTGAACACTGAAGCTTTCTTT
abundance: many; d_gene: TRBD1; v_gene: TRBV20-1; j_gene: TRBJ2-3; CDR3aa: CSARAGTGSDTQYF; CDR3nt: TGCAGTGCTAGGGCCGGGACAGGGTCTGATACGCAGTATTTT
abundance: -; d_gene: -; v_gene: TRBV20-1; j_gene: TRBJ2-1; CDR3aa: CSARLGGPKDEQFF; CDR3nt: TGCAGTGCTAGGCTGGGGGGGCCTAAGGATGAGCAGTTCTTC
abundance: -; d_gene: -; v_gene: TRBV5-1; j_gene: TRBJ1-3; CDR3aa: CASSFEDVSGNTIYF; CDR3nt: TGCGCCAGCAGCTTCGAGGACGTCTCTGGAAACACCATATATTTT
abundance: many; d_gene: -; v_gene: TRBV5-1; j_gene: TRBJ2-1; CDR3aa: CASSLGDGREQFF; CDR3nt: TGCGCCAGCAGCTTGGGGGACGGCAGGGAGCAGTTCTTC
abundance: -; d_gene: -; v_gene: TRBV24-1; j_gene: TRBJ2-3; CDR3aa: CATSARGGRDTQYF; CDR3nt: TGTGCCACCAGTGCCAGGGGCGGAAGAGATACGCAGTATTTT
abundance: many; d_gene: -; v_gene: TRBV4-2; j_gene: TRBJ2-7; CDR3aa: CASSQGLGDYEQYF; CDR3nt: TGTGCCAGCAGCCAAGGACTAGGGGACTACGAGCAGTACTTC
abundance: -; d_gene: -; v_gene: TRBV27; j_gene: TRBJ2-7; CDR3aa: CASSLSIDYEQYF; CDR3nt: TGTGCCAGCAGTTTATCTATCGACTACGAGCAGTACTTC
abundance: many; d_gene: -; v_gene: TRBV4-3; j_gene: TRBJ2-2; CDR3aa: CASSWAGTTGELFF; CDR3nt: TGCGCCAGCAGCTGGGCGGGGACCACCGGGGAGCTGTTTTTT
abundance: -; d_gene: TRBD1; v_gene: TRBV5-1; j_gene: TRBJ2-1; CDR3aa: CASSSGTGTTYNEQFF; CDR3nt: TGCGCCAGCAGCTCCGGGACAGGGACCACCTACAATGAGCAGTTCTTC
abundance: few; d_gene: -; v_gene: TRBV6-5; j_gene: TRBJ2-7; CDR3aa: CASSYSPARTYEQYF; CDR3nt: TGTGCCAGCAGTTATTCACCAGCCCGAACCTACGAGCAGTACTTC
abundance: -; d_gene: -; v_gene: TRBV12-3/TRBV12-4; j_gene: TRBJ1-1; CDR3aa: CASSFFLGGQGNTEAFF; CDR3nt: TGTGCCAGCAGTTTTTTCCTCGGGGGGCAAGGTAACACTGAAGCTTTCTTT
abundance: few; d_gene: TRBD1; v_gene: TRBV7-8; j_gene: TRBJ1-3; CDR3aa: CASRHRGLGNTIYF; CDR3nt: TGTGCCAGCAGACACAGGGGGCTTGGAAACACCATATATTTT
abundance: -; d_gene: -; v_gene: TRBV5-1; j_gene: TRBJ2-7; CDR3aa: CASSLAGAQSYEQYF; CDR3nt: TGCGCCAGCAGCTTGGCTGGGGCGCAGTCCTACGAGCAGTACTTC
abundance: few; d_gene: TRBD2; v_gene: TRBV3-1; j_gene: TRBJ2-5; CDR3aa: CASSSWRGAQETQYF; CDR3nt: TGTGCCAGCAGCTCCTGGCGGGGGGCCCAAGAGACCCAGTACTTC
abundance: few; d_gene: TRBD1; v_gene: TRBV28; j_gene: TRBJ2-2; CDR3aa: CASSLLTGRTGELFF; CDR3nt: TGTGCCAGCAGTTTACTGACAGGGCGCACCGGGGAGCTGTTTTTT
abundance: -; d_gene: TRBD1; v_gene: TRBV6-5; j_gene: TRBJ1-5; CDR3aa: CASGPGDRGFQPQHF; CDR3nt: TGTGCCAGCGGCCCCGGGGACAGGGGCTTTCAGCCCCAGCATTTT
abundance: many; d_gene: -; v_gene: TRBV28; j_gene: TRBJ2-5; CDR3aa: CASSLLGAETQYF; CDR3nt: TGTGCCAGCAGTTTATTAGGTGCAGAGACCCAGTACTTC
abundance: -; d_gene: -; v_gene: TRBV7-9; j_gene: TRBJ1-2; CDR3aa: CASATQGASWGYTF; CDR3nt: TGTGCCAGCGCAACGCAAGGGGCCTCCTGGGGCTACACCTTC
abundance: few; d_gene: -; v_gene: TRBV12-3/TRBV12-4; j_gene: TRBJ2-7; CDR3aa: CASSPLSPYEQYF; CDR3nt: TGTGCCAGCAGCCCGCTGTCCCCCTACGAGCAGTACTTC
abundance: few; d_gene: -; v_gene: TRBV12-3/TRBV12-4; j_gene: TRBJ2-3; CDR3aa: CASSNRRDRSTDTQYF; CDR3nt: TGTGCCAGCAGCAATAGGCGAGACAGGAGCACAGATACGCAGTATTTT
abundance: many; d_gene: TRBD1; v_gene: TRBV29-1; j_gene: TRBJ2-2; CDR3aa: CSVDRTGAGELFF; CDR3nt: TGCAGCGTTGACCGGACAGGGGCCGGGGAGCTGTTTTTT
abundance: -; d_gene: -; v_gene: TRBV14; j_gene: TRBJ2-4; CDR3aa: CASSQDYPARALAKNIQYF; CDR3nt: TGTGCCAGCAGCCAAGATTATCCCGCCAGGGCCCTAGCCAAAAACATTCAGTACTTC
abundance: -; d_gene: TRBD2; v_gene: TRBV20-1; j_gene: TRBJ2-1; CDR3aa: CSSGRGLNNEQFF; CDR3nt: TGCAGTAGCGGGAGGGGACTAAACAATGAGCAGTTCTTC
abundance: -; d_gene: TRBD2; v_gene: TRBV3-1; j_gene: TRBJ2-2; CDR3aa: CASSLVAGVNTGELFF; CDR3nt: TGTGCCAGCAGCCTTGTAGCGGGAGTCAACACCGGGGAGCTGTTTTTT
abundance: few; d_gene: TRBD2; v_gene: TRBV5-1; j_gene: TRBJ2-7; CDR3aa: CASSPSAAGDFYEQYF; CDR3nt: TGCGCCAGCAGCCCCTCGGCAGCGGGAGATTTCTACGAGCAGTACTTC
abundance: few; d_gene: -; v_gene: TRBV15; j_gene: TRBJ1-1; CDR3aa: CATSVDRLPEAFF; CDR3nt: TGTGCCACCAGCGTAGACAGGCTACCTGAAGCTTTCTTT
abundance: -; d_gene: -; v_gene: TRBV5-1; j_gene: TRBJ2-6; CDR3aa: CASSLAFRGGANVLTF; CDR3nt: TGCGCCAGCAGCTTGGCCTTCAGGGGTGGGGCCAACGTCCTGACTTTC
abundance: few; d_gene: TRBD1; v_gene: TRBV15; j_gene: TRBJ2-7; CDR3aa: CATSRGWTGNSYEQYF; CDR3nt: TGTGCCACCAGCAGAGGGTGGACAGGGAACTCCTACGAGCAGTACTTC
abundance: many; d_gene: -; v_gene: TRBV4-1; j_gene: TRBJ1-1; CDR3aa: CASSQEGGLGAFF; CDR3nt: TGCGCCAGCAGCCAAGAGGGGGGCTTGGGAGCTTTCTTT
abundance: -; d_gene: TRBD2; v_gene: TRBV9; j_gene: TRBJ2-7; CDR3aa: CASSDSGTSGSEQYF; CDR3nt: TGTGCCAGCAGCGACTCCGGGACTAGCGGGAGCGAGCAGTACTTC
abundance: -; d_gene: -; v_gene: TRBV20-1; j_gene: TRBJ2-1; CDR3aa: CSATRGAAYNEQFF; CDR3nt: TGCAGTGCTACGAGGGGGGCGGCCTACAATGAGCAGTTCTTC
abundance: many; d_gene: -; v_gene: TRBV20-1; j_gene: TRBJ1-2; CDR3aa: CSATLGIGVYGYTF; CDR3nt: TGCAGTGCTACCCTCGGAATCGGGGTCTATGGCTACACCTTC
abundance: few; d_gene: -; v_gene: TRBV7-9; j_gene: TRBJ1-1; CDR3aa: CASSSSMGYPMNTEAFF; CDR3nt: TGTGCCAGCAGCTCGTCAATGGGGTACCCGATGAACACTGAAGCTTTCTTT
abundance: many; d_gene: -; v_gene: TRBV20-1; j_gene: TRBJ2-4; CDR3aa: CSASQTSMGAKNIQYF; CDR3nt: TGCAGTGCTTCCCAAACTAGTATGGGAGCCAAAAACATTCAGTACTTC
abundance: -; d_gene: TRBD2; v_gene: TRBV12-3/TRBV12-4; j_gene: TRBJ2-7; CDR3aa: CASSLLGEGEQYF; CDR3nt: TGTGCCAGCAGTTTATTGGGGGAGGGCGAGCAGTACTTC